This TCR beta chain comes out of a study of T cell responses to AZD1222 COVID-19 vaccine. Study-wide results and caveats: Spike was spanned by vaccine-associated CD4 TCRs, with dominance at 160-218 and 743-854.

Profiled with immunoSEQ multiplex PCR; TCRdb holds only in-frame clones, not every one. Among just over 65,000 clones listed, approximately 84% were seen once. About this clone itself: The antigen remains unidentified.

The V end was cut by 4 bases, the J end by 6 bases, with 17 bases between. The CDR3 is made up of 15 amino acids. Germline-derived CDR1 and CDR2 are SGHRS and YFSETQ. This chain uses TRBV5-1 with TRBJ2-1, with a possible D match to TRBD2 (6 bases). The receptor was isolated from an adult in good health. The sample here was peripheral blood, taken on day 0 of AZD1222 vaccination. CDR3 coding DNA: TGCGCCAGCAGCGTCCGGGACTCCCACCTCAATGAGCAGTTCTTC. Amino acids: CASSVRDSHLNEQFF.